A single sample is the source of the 10 T cell receptor beta chains below, sequenced in a study of identifying expanded T cells in peripheral blood. Profiling relied on immunoSEQ multiplex PCR, and the TCRdb table lists in-frame clones only, not all of them. The sample holds about 130,000 clones, approximately 86% seen once. Sequenced material: blood. The receptors here all came from a person between 18 and 75 years old in good health.

CDR3 in DNA: TGTGCCAGCAGCCAAGAGATACTAGCGGGAGGCTACGAGCAGTACTTC. It translates to CASSQEILAGGYEQYF. V usage is TRBV4-2 and J usage is TRBJ2-7; 12 positions agree with TRBD2. V lost 0 bases, J lost 3 bases, and 3 bases stayed unmatched. CDR1 is LGHNA and CDR2 is YNFKEQ in the germline V gene. The CDR3 extends over 16 amino acids.

This clone was seen a single time. Other DNA sequences from this sample encode an identical CDR3 as well. The CDR3: CASSQGSGAYEQYF. CDR3 in DNA: TGCGCCAGCAGCCAAGGTTCAGGGGCCTACGAGCAGTACTTC. The gene calls are TRBV4-1 and TRBJ2-7, with a possible D match to TRBD1 (6 bases). Germline values: CDR1 MGHRA, CDR2 YSYEKL. V was pared by 1 base and J by 2 bases, with 9 bases between. The CDR3 covers 14 residues.

The DNA for the CDR3 is TGTGCCAGTAGTATAGATGGGACGTCGACCGGGAGCAATCAGCCCCAGCATTTT. This translates into CASSIDGTSTGSNQPQHF. The chain links TRBV19 to TRBJ1-5; D may be TRBD1 (5 bases). Germline CDR1 LNHDA, CDR2 SQIVND (reference sequence). The CDR3 sequence is 18 residues long. V shed 0 bases and J shed 1 base, with 16 bases lying between them.

The chain carries TRBV7-9 and TRBJ1-1; maybe TRBD1 (6 bases). The CDR3 loop spans 14 amino acids. CDR1 is SEHNR and CDR2 is FQNEAQ in the germline V gene (reference sequence). V lost 10 bases and J lost 0, with 15 bases in between. The CDR3 DNA follows: TGTGCCAACACCCGGGGGCTGGTGAACACTGAAGCTTTCTTT. Its translation is CANTRGLVNTEAFF.

CDR3 DNA: TGTGCCAGCAGCTTAAGTCCAACTAATGAAAAACTGTTTTTT. Translating gives CASSLSPTNEKLFF. This chain uses TRBV7-6 with TRBJ1-4, with D unresolved. V dropped 2 bases and J dropped 0 bases, with 4 bases sitting between them. The germline V gene has CDR1 SGHVS and CDR2 FNYEAQ. The CDR3 runs to 14 residues.

This clone was detected only once. This chain links TRBV5-4 with TRBJ2-4; 13 nucleotides align to TRBD2. Per germline, CDR1 SGHNT and CDR2 YYREEE (reference sequence). CDR3 length equals 16 residues. Trimming removed 4 bases from V and 8 bases from J; junction bases left unmatched: 9. The CDR3 loop reads CASSRSLLAGGDIQYF. The CDR3 DNA follows: TGTGCCAGCAGCCGCTCTCTACTAGCGGGAGGGGACATTCAGTACTTC.

The chain links TRBV7-2 to TRBJ2-2, with 10 bases fitting TRBD1. The CDR3 has 15 residues. Germline V gene sequence: CDR1 SGHTA, CDR2 FQGNSA. The V and J ends lost 5 bases and 3 bases, in that order; junction bases with no gene match: 3. The CDR3, as DNA: TGTGCCAGCAGCAAGGACAGGGGGGACACCGGGGAGCTGTTTTTT. Amino acids: CASSKDRGDTGELFF.

This sequence joins TRBV6-1 and TRBJ1-1, with D unresolved. From germline, CDR1 is MNHNS and CDR2 SASEGT. The CDR3 totals 13 residues. Trimming stripped 7 bases from V and 0 bases from J, with 9 bases between. For the CDR3, the DNA is TGTGCCAGCACAGGCCTCATGAACACTGAAGCTTTCTTT. Amino acid sequence: CASTGLMNTEAFF.

The rearrangement links TRBV7-6 to TRBJ2-3, with unresolved D. V lost 4 bases to trimming and J lost 5 bases, with 19 bases between them. The CDR3 has 16 amino acids. The germline CDR1 and CDR2 sequences are SGHVS and FNYEAQ. This CDR3 reads CASSSRGDLRVDTQYF. CDR3 in DNA: TGTGCCAGCAGCTCCCGCGGTGACCTAAGGGTAGATACGCAGTATTTT.

V gene TRBV18 combines with J gene TRBJ2-5; D call uncertain. From germline, CDR1 is KGHSH and CDR2 LQKENI. The V end lost 0 bases, the J end lost 7 bases, and 18 bases lay between the germline ends. CDR3 length: 16 amino acids. In nucleotides, the CDR3 is TGTGCCAGCTCACCACCTAATCGGATGGTACCGGGGACCCAGTACTTC. Protein: CASSPPNRMVPGTQYF. The full variable domain, rest sourced from reference TRBV18 and TRBJ2-5, is NAGVMQNPRHLVRRRGQEARLRCSPMKGHSHVYWYRQLPEEGLKFMVYLQKENIIDESGMPKERFSAEFPKEGPSILRIQQVVRGDSAAYFCASSPPNRMVPGTQYFGPGTRLLVL.